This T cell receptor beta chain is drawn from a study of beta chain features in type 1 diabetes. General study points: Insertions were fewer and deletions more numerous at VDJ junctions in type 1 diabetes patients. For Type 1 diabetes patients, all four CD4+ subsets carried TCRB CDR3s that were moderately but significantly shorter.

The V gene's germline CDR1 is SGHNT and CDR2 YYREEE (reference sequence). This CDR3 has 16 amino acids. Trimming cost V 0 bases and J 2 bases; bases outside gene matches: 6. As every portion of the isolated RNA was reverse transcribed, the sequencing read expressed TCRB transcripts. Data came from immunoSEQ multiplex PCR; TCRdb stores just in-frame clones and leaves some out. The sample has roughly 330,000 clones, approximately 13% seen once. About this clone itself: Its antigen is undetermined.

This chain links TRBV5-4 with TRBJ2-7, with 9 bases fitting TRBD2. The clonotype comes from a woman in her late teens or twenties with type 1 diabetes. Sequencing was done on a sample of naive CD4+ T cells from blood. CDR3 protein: CASSLAGTSLPYEQYF. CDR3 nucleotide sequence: TGTGCCAGCAGCTTGGCCGGGACTAGCCTTCCCTACGAGCAGTACTTC. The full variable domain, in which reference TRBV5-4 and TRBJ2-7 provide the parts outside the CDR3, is ETGVTQSPTHLIKTRGQQVTLRCSSQSGHNTVSWYQQALGQGPQFIFQYYREEENGRGNFPPRFSGLQFPNYSSELNVNALELDDSALYLCASSLAGTSLPYEQYFGPGTRLTVT.